The 32 T cell receptor beta chains reported below all come from one sample, sequenced in a study of PD-1 blockade in classical Hodgkin lymphoma. Time point here: cycle 4 day 1 (C4D1), after 6 weeks of nivolumab. No patient escaped relapse after autologous stem cell transplantation, and brentuximab vedotin exposure varied. Negative selection with magnetic separation was used to purify CD4+ T cells from thawed PBMCs. Produced via immunoSEQ multiplex PCR; TCRdb's table is partial and in-frame only. The table includes about 9,500 clones, roughly 88% detected once. Specimen: CD4+ T cells from blood, collected before the fourth cycle of nivolumab. These receptors were taken from a human donor with classical Hodgkin lymphoma.

CDR3 nucleotides: TGTGCCATCAGTGGGTCAGGGGGCGCGAACTATGGCTACACCTTC. It yields the protein CAISGSGGANYGYTF. The chain links TRBV10-3 to TRBJ1-2, with 8 bases aligning to TRBD1. This CDR3 region has 15 residues. Trimming removed 4 bases from V and 2 bases from J; junction bases left unmatched: 6. Germline assignment: CDR1 ENHRY and CDR2 SYGVKD.

The genes are TRBV15 and TRBJ2-2, with 11 positions matching TRBD1. The germline CDR1 and CDR2 sequences are LNHNV and YYDKDF (reference sequence). This CDR3 is 17 amino acids long. The junction had 4 bases not matched to a gene; V was cut back by 4 bases and J by 0 bases. The CDR3 sequence: CATSKKGQGANTGELFF. The DNA of the CDR3 is TGTGCCACCAGCAAAAAGGGACAGGGGGCGAACACCGGGGAGCTGTTTTTT.

The chain couples TRBV30 to TRBJ1-4; a weak D match, TRBD1 (5 bases). Germline CDR1 and CDR2: GTSNPN and SVGIG (reference sequence). V lost 3 bases, J lost 7 bases, and 12 bases lay in between. This CDR3 contains 13 residues. The CDR3 DNA sequence: TGTGCCTGGAGATACGGGGCGGGTGAAAAACTGTTTTTT. It yields the protein CAWRYGAGEKLFF. Based on the CDR3 plus reference TRBV30 and TRBJ1-4, the full variable domain is SQTIHQWPATLVQPVGSPLSLECTVEGTSNPNLYWYRQAAGRGLQLLFYSVGIGQISSEVPQNLSASRPQDRQFILSSKKLLLSDSGFYLCAWRYGAGEKLFFGSGTQLSVL.

The chain couples TRBV6-5 to TRBJ1-2, with D possibly being TRBD1 (5 bases). CDR3 length: 14 residues. CDR1 and CDR2 from the germline V gene are MNHEY and SVGAGI. With 4 bases removed from V and 4 bases from J, the gap between germline ends came to 13 bases. The CDR3 protein is CASSWGRAVYGYTF. CDR3 in DNA: TGTGCCAGCAGTTGGGGGAGGGCCGTCTATGGCTACACCTTC.

This chain connects TRBV2 to TRBJ2-1; 10 nucleotides match TRBD2. This CDR3 is built from 16 residues. The J segment lost 2 bases and the V segment lost 2 bases, leaving 3 bases of the junction unmatched. Germline values: CDR1 SNHLY, CDR2 FYNNEI. The chain's CDR3 is CASSEIGLAAYNEQFF. CDR3 in DNA: TGTGCCAGCAGTGAAATAGGACTAGCGGCCTACAATGAGCAGTTCTTC.

There are a few counts of this clone. The chain employs TRBV19 and TRBJ1-1; TRBD1 aligns across 9 bases. CDR1 is LNHDA and CDR2 is SQIVND in the germline V gene (reference sequence). The ends lost 4 bases at V and 0 bases at J; junction bases unmatched: 0. This CDR3 has 14 residues. The CDR3 sequence: CASSRDRVNTEAFF. The CDR3 DNA is TGTGCCAGTAGTAGGGACAGGGTGAACACTGAAGCTTTCTTT.

The V and J genes are TRBV6-1 and TRBJ1-2; no clear D. CDR3 length: 15 residues. Germline V gene sequence: CDR1 MNHNS, CDR2 SASEGT. Trimming removed 0 bases at V and 4 bases at J, with 12 bases between. CDR3 DNA: TGTGCCAGCAGTGAAGCGCTAGGACCCATCTATGGCTACACCTTC. Encoded protein: CASSEALGPIYGYTF.

CDR3 nucleotide sequence: TGTGCCAGCAGCCCCTGGACAGAGGGCACTGAAGCTTTCTTT. Translation: CASSPWTEGTEAFF. The chain couples TRBV7-2 to TRBJ1-1, with TRBD1 as a possible D gene (6 bases). Germline V gene lookup returns CDR1 SGHTA and CDR2 FQGNSA. V lost 5 bases and J 4 bases, leaving 14 bases between the germline ends. There are 14 residues in the CDR3. The full variable domain, its missing parts supplied by reference TRBV7-2 and TRBJ1-1, is GAGVSQSPSNKVTEKGKDVELRCDPISGHTALYWYRQSLGQGLEFLIYFQGNSAPDKSGLPSDRFSAERTGGSVSTLTIQRTQQEDSAVYLCASSPWTEGTEAFFGQGTRLTVV.

As for this clone: The sample carries other DNA sequences with the same CDR3. This sequence joins TRBV7-2 and TRBJ2-1, with D tentatively TRBD2 (5 bases). The CDR3 sequence is 16 residues long. The germline CDR1 and CDR2 sequences are SGHTA and FQGNSA. Trimming left V 5 bases short and J 3 bases short, with 17 bases between. The CDR3 reads CASSPGLGGLYNEQFF. For the CDR3, the DNA is TGTGCCAGCAGCCCAGGCTTAGGCGGGCTCTACAATGAGCAGTTCTTC.

CDR3 coding DNA: TGTGCCAGCAGTGACTCGTACGGGCAGCCCCAGCATTTT. This codes for CASSDSYGQPQHF. The J gene is TRBJ1-5, the V gene TRBV2; D not resolved. Germline CDR1 is SNHLY and CDR2 is FYNNEI. V was cut by 3 bases and J by 7 bases, with 10 bases left in between. The CDR3 spans 13 residues.

The chain carries TRBV28 and TRBJ2-3; perhaps TRBD2 as D (6 bases). CDR3 length: 15 residues. CDR1 is MDHEN, CDR2 SYDVKM, per germline. V gave up 7 bases and J gave up 0 bases, with 14 bases separating them. CDR3 nucleotides: TGTGCCAGCACGGCTCGGGGGTTAAGCACAGATACGCAGTATTTT. Its translation is CASTARGLSTDTQYF. Looking up the rest from reference TRBV28 and TRBJ2-3 gives the full variable domain: DVKVTQSSRYLVKRTGEKVFLECVQDMDHENMFWYRQDPGLGLRLIYFSYDVKMKEKGDIPEGYSVSREKKERFSLILESASTNQTSMYLCASTARGLSTDTQYFGPGTRLTVL.

This clone is medium-sized (0.01 to 0.1%) in the sample. The chain uses TRBV7-8 and TRBJ1-1, with a weak D call TRBD1 (5 bases). Trimming took off 5 bases at V and 8 bases at J, with 15 bases between the two ends. The germline gives CDR1 SGHVS, CDR2 FQNEAQ. This CDR3 is built from 13 residues. The CDR3 DNA reads TGTGCCAGCAGCCCCCCGAGACAGTCAGAAGCTTTCTTT. Amino acid sequence: CASSPPRQSEAFF.

This clone was recorded once. The chain is built from TRBV19 and TRBJ1-2, with a tentative D call TRBD1 (6 bases). V lost 4 bases and J 5 bases, leaving 11 bases between the germline ends. The CDR3 loop spans 13 amino acids. CDR1 and CDR2 from the germline V gene are LNHDA and SQIVND (reference sequence). The CDR3 coding sequence is TGTGCCAGTAGTACATCTCAGGGGTATGGCTACACCTTC. This sequence encodes CASSTSQGYGYTF.

This clone was recorded a few times. The chain links TRBV29-1 to TRBJ1-2; TRBD1 aligns across 7 bases. This CDR3 spans 13 amino acids. Germline CDR1 and CDR2: SQVTM and ANQGSEA. The V and J ends lost 6 bases and 8 bases, in that order; junction bases with no gene match: 12. CDR3 bases: TGCAGCGTAGTAATACAGGGGTATACGGGCTACACCTTC. Translation gives CSVVIQGYTGYTF.

The V gene is TRBV7-3, the J gene TRBJ2-7, with 7 nucleotides matching TRBD1. Germline-derived CDR1 and CDR2 are SGHTA and FQGTGA. This CDR3 region has 13 residues. The V gene end was trimmed by 3 bases and the J gene end by 6 bases; junction bases not matched to a gene: 5. The CDR3 spells CASSFWPGGEQYF. The CDR3 region has the DNA TGTGCCAGCAGCTTTTGGCCAGGGGGCGAGCAGTACTTC. The variable domain in full, with the rest retrieved from reference TRBV7-3 and TRBJ2-7, is GAGVSQTPSNKVTEKGKYVELRCDPISGHTALYWYRQSLGQGPEFLIYFQGTGAADDSGLPNDRFFAVRPEGSVSTLKIQRTERGDSAVYLCASSFWPGGEQYFGPGTRLTVT.

V gene TRBV6-5 combines with J gene TRBJ2-2; 7 positions match TRBD1. Unmatched junction bases numbered 11, after V lost 8 bases and J lost 5 bases. Germline-derived CDR1 and CDR2 are MNHEY and SVGAGI. This CDR3 comprises 15 residues. CDR3 coding DNA: TGTGCCAGCGGGCCTCTGACAGGGTGGACCGGGGAGCTGTTTTTT. It specifies CASGPLTGWTGELFF.

V usage is TRBV28 and J usage is TRBJ2-7; D is ambiguous. V dropped 4 bases and J dropped 2 bases, with 12 bases sitting between them. The V gene's germline CDR1 is MDHEN and CDR2 SYDVKM. This CDR3 is 14 amino acids long. CDR3 in DNA: TGTGCCAGCAGTTCGATCTGGAGAGCCTACGAGCAGTACTTC. This codes for CASSSIWRAYEQYF.

The J gene is TRBJ1-1, the V gene TRBV10-3; D gene uncertain. Germline V gene data show CDR1 as ENHRY and CDR2 as SYGVKD. The CDR3 loop spans 11 amino acids. V lost 1 base to trimming and J lost 11 bases, with 8 bases between them. This CDR3 is CAISEWNKAFF. CDR3 bases: TGTGCCATCAGTGAGTGGAATAAGGCTTTCTTT.

In its sample, this clone was seen a few times. The chain recombines TRBV4-1 with TRBJ1-2; no firm D call. The CDR3 has 15 residues. The V gene lost 1 base and the J gene lost 4 bases, with 13 bases spanning the gap. The germline gives CDR1 MGHRA, CDR2 YSYEKL. The CDR3 is CASSQGADATYGYTF. Written as DNA, the CDR3 is TGCGCCAGCAGCCAAGGGGCCGACGCAACCTATGGCTACACCTTC.

The chain carries TRBV9 and TRBJ1-2; D uncertain. V was cut by 0 bases and J by 4 bases, with 13 bases left in between. The germline CDR1 and CDR2 sequences are SGDLS and YYNGEE. The CDR3 is made up of 15 amino acids. CDR3 coding DNA: TGTGCCAGCAGCGTAGCTACGGGGAGAATCTATGGCTACACCTTC. Translated, it gives CASSVATGRIYGYTF.

This clone was picked up one time. The chain employs TRBV30 and TRBJ2-3, with D possibly matching TRBD1 (6 bases). CDR1 is GTSNPN, CDR2 SVGIG, per germline (reference sequence). This CDR3 is built from 14 residues. V lost 1 base and J 4 bases, leaving 12 bases between the germline ends. The CDR3 is CAWSAGHPPDTQYF. CDR3 sequence (DNA): TGTGCCTGGAGTGCGGGACATCCGCCAGATACGCAGTATTTT.

The chain recombines TRBV6-1 with TRBJ1-2, with 10 bases that match TRBD1. The J segment lost 2 bases and the V segment lost 3 bases, leaving 6 bases of the junction unmatched. In germline, CDR1 is MNHNS, CDR2 SASEGT. The CDR3 extends over 16 amino acids. In DNA, the CDR3 is TGTGCCAGCAGTGACGCGCCGGGACAGGGGAACTATGGCTACACCTTC. Translated: CASSDAPGQGNYGYTF.

V is TRBV14 and J is TRBJ2-1, with TRBD1 identical over 10 bases. Germline CDR1 is SGHDN and CDR2 is FVKESK. Unmatched junction bases numbered 3, after V lost 3 bases and J lost 4 bases. The CDR3 runs to 15 residues. The CDR3 loop is CASSHWGQGYNEQFF. The CDR3 nucleotides read TGTGCCAGCAGCCATTGGGGACAGGGGTACAATGAGCAGTTCTTC.

The chain joins TRBV5-1 to TRBJ2-1, with D uncertain. This CDR3 has 11 amino acids. CDR1 is SGHRS, CDR2 YFSETQ, per germline. The V end was cut by 7 bases, the J end by 6 bases, with 8 bases between. This CDR3 reads CASARSNEQFF. CDR3 DNA: TGCGCCAGCGCCCGGAGCAATGAGCAGTTCTTC.

The chain links TRBV5-4 to TRBJ2-5, with a tentative D call TRBD1 (6 bases). There are 13 residues in the CDR3. Germline V gene lookup returns CDR1 SGHNT and CDR2 YYREEE (reference sequence). V lost 3 bases, J lost 4 bases, and 10 bases lay in between. CDR3 in DNA: TGTGCCAGCAGCTCCAACAGGGTAGAGACCCAGTACTTC. This encodes CASSSNRVETQYF.

The J gene is TRBJ2-5, the V gene TRBV13; 9 bases are shared with TRBD1. This CDR3 contains 14 residues. From germline, CDR1 is PRHDT and CDR2 FYEKMQ (reference sequence). The J segment lost 4 bases and the V segment lost 4 bases, leaving 4 bases of the junction unmatched. The CDR3 loop reads CASSSQGARETQYF. In nucleotides, the CDR3 is TGTGCCAGCAGCTCACAGGGGGCGCGAGAGACCCAGTACTTC. The entire variable domain, with the rest obtained from reference TRBV13 and TRBJ2-5, is as follows: AAGVIQSPRHLIKEKRETATLKCYPIPRHDTVYWYQQGPGQDPQFLISFYEKMQSDKGSIPDRFSAQQFSDYHSELNMSSLELGDSALYFCASSSQGARETQYFGPGTRLLVL.

The chain joins TRBV2 to TRBJ1-1, with no clear D. The V and J ends lost 5 bases and 1 base respectively, with 8 bases between them. CDR3 length: 13 residues. Germline V lookup: CDR1 SNHLY, CDR2 FYNNEI. The CDR3 here is CASSRLWNTEAFF. In DNA form, the CDR3 reads TGTGCCAGCAGTCGACTTTGGAACACTGAAGCTTTCTTT.

J is TRBJ2-7 and V is TRBV11-2; 9 bases align to TRBD2. After removal of 5 bases from V and 6 bases from J, the junction contained 8 bases not matched to a gene. The CDR3 contains 14 residues. Germline CDR1 is SGHAT and CDR2 is FQNNGV. The CDR3 DNA reads as TGTGCCAGCAGCGCTTTGCGGGGGGGGGCCGAGCAGTACTTC. Protein product: CASSALRGGAEQYF.

This clone was observed a handful of times. The chain carries TRBV6-6 and TRBJ1-6; no firm D call. Looked up from germline, CDR1 is MNHNY and CDR2 is SVGAGI (reference sequence). V was pared by 4 bases and J by 9 bases, with 19 bases between. The CDR3 is 16 amino acids. The CDR3 DNA reads TGTGCCAGCAGTTCGCTCGACAAGGGAGGCGGTTCACCCCTCCACTTT. Translated, it gives CASSSLDKGGGSPLHF.

This chain joins TRBV29-1 and TRBJ2-1; TRBD2 matches 7 bases. The CDR3 extends over 14 amino acids. The ends lost 0 bases at V and 8 bases at J; junction bases unmatched: 7. Germline CDR1 is SQVTM and CDR2 is ANQGSEA. The CDR3 is CSVEDAGAFHEQFF. DNA of the CDR3: TGCAGCGTTGAAGATGCGGGAGCGTTCCATGAGCAGTTCTTC.

J is TRBJ2-7 and V is TRBV5-6; the match to TRBD2 covers 7 bases. The V gene's germline CDR1 is SGHDT and CDR2 YYEEEE. The V gene end was trimmed by 2 bases and the J gene end by 6 bases; junction bases not matched to a gene: 5. The CDR3 spans 13 residues. The CDR3 reads CASSFFSGREQYF. Written as DNA, the CDR3 is TGTGCCAGCAGCTTTTTTAGCGGGCGCGAGCAGTACTTC. The full variable domain, its missing parts supplied by reference TRBV5-6 and TRBJ2-7, is DAGVTQSPTHLIKTRGQQVTLRCSPKSGHDTVSWYQQALGQGPQFIFQYYEEEERQRGNFPDRFSGHQFPNYSSELNVNALLLGDSALYLCASSFFSGREQYFGPGTRLTVT.

The CDR3 DNA reads TGTGCCTGGAGTCGGGGGGTAACGAACACCGGGGAGCTGTTTTTT. Residues: CAWSRGVTNTGELFF. V gene TRBV30 combines with J gene TRBJ2-2, with 7 bases fitting TRBD2. With 2 bases clipped from V and 0 bases from J, the junction kept 3 bases outside the gene matches. The CDR3 covers 15 residues. Germline-derived CDR1 and CDR2 are GTSNPN and SVGIG (reference sequence).